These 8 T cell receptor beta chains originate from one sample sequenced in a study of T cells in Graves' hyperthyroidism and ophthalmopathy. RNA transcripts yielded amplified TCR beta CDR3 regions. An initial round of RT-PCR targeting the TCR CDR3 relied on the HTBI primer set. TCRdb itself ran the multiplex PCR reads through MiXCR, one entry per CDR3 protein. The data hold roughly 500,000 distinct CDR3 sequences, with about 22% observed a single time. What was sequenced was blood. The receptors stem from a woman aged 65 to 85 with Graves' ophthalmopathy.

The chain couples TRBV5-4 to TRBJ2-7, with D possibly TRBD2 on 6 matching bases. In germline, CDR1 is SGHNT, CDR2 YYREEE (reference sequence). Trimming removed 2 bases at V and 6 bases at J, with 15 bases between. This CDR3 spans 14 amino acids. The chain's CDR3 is CASSFYGSGVEQYF. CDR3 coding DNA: TGTGCCAGCAGCTTTTATGGATCGGGAGTCGAGCAGTACTTC.

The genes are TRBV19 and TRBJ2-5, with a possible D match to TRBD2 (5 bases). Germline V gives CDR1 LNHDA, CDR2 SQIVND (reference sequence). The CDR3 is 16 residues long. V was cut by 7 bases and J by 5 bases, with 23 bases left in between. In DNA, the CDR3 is TGTGCCAGTACCTCACCCCGGGCAGGAACGGGGGAGACCCAGTACTTC. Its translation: CASTSPRAGTGETQYF.

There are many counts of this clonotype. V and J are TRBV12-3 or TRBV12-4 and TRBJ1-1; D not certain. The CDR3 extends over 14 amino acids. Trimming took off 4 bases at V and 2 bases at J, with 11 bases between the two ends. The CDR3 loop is CASSSRTANTEAFF. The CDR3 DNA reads TGTGCCAGCAGTTCCCGGACGGCAAACACTGAAGCTTTCTTT.

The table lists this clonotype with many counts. Written as DNA, the CDR3 is TGTGCCAGCAGTCAAAGGGAGACCCAGTACTTC. Its translation: CASSQRETQYF. V usage is TRBV3-1 and J usage is TRBJ2-5, with D unresolved. Trimming stripped 6 bases from V and 5 bases from J, with 7 bases between. Germline CDR1 LGHDT, CDR2 YNNKEL (reference sequence). The CDR3 spans 11 residues.

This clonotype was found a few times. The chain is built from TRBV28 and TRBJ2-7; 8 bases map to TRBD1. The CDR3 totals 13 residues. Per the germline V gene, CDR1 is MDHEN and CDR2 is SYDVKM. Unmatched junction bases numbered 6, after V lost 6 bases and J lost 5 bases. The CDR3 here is CASSGQGFNEQYF. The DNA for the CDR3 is TGTGCCAGCAGCGGACAGGGTTTCAACGAGCAGTACTTC.

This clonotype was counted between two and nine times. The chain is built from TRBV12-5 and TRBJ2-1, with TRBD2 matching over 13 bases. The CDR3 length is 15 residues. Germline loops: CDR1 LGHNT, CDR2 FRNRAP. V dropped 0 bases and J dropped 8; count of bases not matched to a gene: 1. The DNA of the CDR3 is TGTGCTAGTGGTTTGGTGACTAGCGGGAGGCATGAGCAGTTCTTC. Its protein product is CASGLVTSGRHEQFF.

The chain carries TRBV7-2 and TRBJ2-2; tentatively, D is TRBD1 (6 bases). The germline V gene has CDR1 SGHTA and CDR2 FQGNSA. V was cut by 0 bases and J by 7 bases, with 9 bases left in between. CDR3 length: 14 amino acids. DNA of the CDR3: TGTGCCAGCAGCTTAGCTAGGGGGAGCGGGGAGCTGTTTTTT. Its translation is CASSLARGSGELFF.

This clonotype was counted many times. The CDR3 here is CASSPGLGHNEQFF. The CDR3 DNA sequence: TGTGCCAGCAGCCCAGGACTAGGGCACAATGAGCAGTTCTTC. This chain uses TRBV7-9 with TRBJ2-1; 7 nucleotides align to TRBD2. Trimming cost V 5 bases and J 5 bases; bases outside gene matches: 6. Germline CDR1 SEHNR, CDR2 FQNEAQ (reference sequence). The CDR3 has 14 residues.